These 21 T cell receptor beta chains share one sample of origin, sequenced in a study of blood T cell repertoires in COVID-19. Measured with immunoSEQ multiplex PCR; TCRdb has only the in-frame clones, and not every one. The repertoire holds a few hundred thousand clones, with about 82% as singletons. The sample consisted of peripheral blood. Receptors were obtained from a woman between 50 and 59 years old with acute or convalescent COVID-19.

This rearrangement joins TRBV6-1 to TRBJ1-1, with TRBD1 as a possible D gene (5 bases). This CDR3 spans 14 amino acids. V was shortened by 2 bases and J by 1 base, with 8 bases between the two germline ends. The germline V gene has CDR1 MNHNS and CDR2 SASEGT. The DNA of the CDR3 is TGTGCCAGCAGTGAAAGCAGGGCGAACACTGAAGCTTTCTTT. Encoded protein: CASSESRANTEAFF.

The rearrangement links TRBV6-4 to TRBJ2-1; 10 bases align to TRBD1. V shed 2 bases and J 5 bases; nucleotides not matched to a gene: 3. The germline gives CDR1 MRHNA, CDR2 SNTAGT. The CDR3 runs to 15 residues. CDR3 DNA sequence: TGTGCCAGCAGTGACGCCGGGACAGGGGACAATGAGCAGTTCTTC. Amino acid sequence: CASSDAGTGDNEQFF.

The CDR3 protein is CATSDPTGDDGELFF. As DNA, the CDR3 is TGTGCCACCAGTGATCCGACAGGGGATGACGGGGAGCTGTTTTTT. V gene TRBV24-1 combines with J gene TRBJ2-2; TRBD1 aligns across 8 bases. CDR3 length: 15 amino acids. V gave up 3 bases and J gave up 7 bases; unmatched junction bases: 6. Germline values: CDR1 KGHDR, CDR2 SFDVKD.

The V gene is TRBV6-6, the J gene TRBJ2-7; tentatively, D is TRBD1 (5 bases). V gave up 2 bases and J gave up 13 bases, with 12 bases separating them. CDR3 length: 11 amino acids. Germline CDR1 reads MNHNY; CDR2 reads SVGAGI (reference sequence). DNA of the CDR3: TGTGCCAGCAGTTACGGGGCCGACCAATACTTC. Protein: CASSYGADQYF.

The chain combines TRBV28 with TRBJ2-7; TRBD1 aligns across 7 bases. With V trimmed by 3 bases and J by 1 base, 9 bases remained unmatched. The CDR3 sequence is 16 residues long. The germline V gene encodes CDR1 MDHEN and CDR2 SYDVKM. The CDR3 DNA follows: TGTGCCAGCAGTTTCCCGATTCCGGGACAGTCCTACGAGCAGTACTTC. Encoded protein: CASSFPIPGQSYEQYF.

The rearrangement uses TRBV7-8 and TRBJ2-5; TRBD1 is a possible D gene (5 bases). Germline CDR1 is SGHVS and CDR2 is FQNEAQ. Trimming left V 6 bases short and J 4 bases short, with 12 bases between. CDR3 length equals 13 residues. The CDR3 coding sequence is TGTGCCAGCAGTCCCCAGGGCAGAGAGACCCAGTACTTC. This encodes CASSPQGRETQYF. Full variable domain (rest looked up from reference TRBV7-8 and TRBJ2-5): GAGVSQSPRYKVAKRGQDVALRCDPISGHVSLFWYQQALGQGPEFLTYFQNEAQLDKSGLPSDRFFAERPEGSVSTLKIQRTQQEDSAVYLCASSPQGRETQYFGPGTRLLVL.

This clone was seen a single time. The V and J genes are TRBV19 and TRBJ2-5; D may be TRBD1 (6 bases). The length of the CDR3 is 14 residues. Germline V gene sequence: CDR1 LNHDA, CDR2 SQIVND (reference sequence). V was trimmed by 5 bases and J by 2 bases, leaving 12 bases between them. The CDR3 region has the DNA TGTGCCAGTAGTTCCCGGGACATTCAAGAGACCCAGTACTTC. Translated, it gives CASSSRDIQETQYF. The variable domain in full, completed from reference TRBV19 and TRBJ2-5, reads DGGITQSPKYLFRKEGQNVTLSCEQNLNHDAMYWYRQDPGQGLRLIYYSQIVNDFQKGDIAEGYSVSREKKESFPLTVTSAQKNPTAFYLCASSSRDIQETQYFGPGTRLLVL.

The V and J genes are TRBV5-6 and TRBJ2-7; possibly TRBD2 for D (6 bases). Trimming left V 4 bases short and J 4 bases short, with 12 bases between. CDR3 size: 13 residues. The germline gives CDR1 SGHDT, CDR2 YYEEEE. This chain's CDR3 is CASSAGRPYEQYF. For the CDR3, the DNA is TGTGCCAGCAGCGCGGGACGGCCTTACGAGCAGTACTTC.

The DNA for the CDR3 is TGTGCCAGCAGCTTAGATTCGCGGACAGGGATCACCGGGGAGCTGTTTTTT. Its translation is CASSLDSRTGITGELFF. This chain uses TRBV7-2 with TRBJ2-2, with 8 bases identical to TRBD1. V gave up 1 base and J gave up 4 bases; unmatched junction bases: 8. Germline lookup yields CDR1 SGHTA and CDR2 FQGNSA. This CDR3 region has 17 residues.

CDR3 loop: CATSDSPGTSGILSSYEQYF. Here the CDR3 DNA reads TGTGCCACCAGTGATTCCCCCGGGACTAGCGGAATACTTTCCTCCTACGAGCAGTACTTC. This sequence joins TRBV24-1 and TRBJ2-7; 11 nucleotides agree with TRBD2. The CDR3 contains 20 residues. From germline, CDR1 is KGHDR and CDR2 SFDVKD. The V segment lost 2 bases and the J segment 0 bases; nucleotides outside the gene matches: 14.

This clone turned up a few times. The genes are TRBV5-1 and TRBJ1-6, with 7 bases fitting TRBD1. V lost 4 bases and J lost 3; bases outside the gene matches: 7. This CDR3 region has 16 residues. Germline V CDR1 and CDR2: SGHRS, YFSETQ. The CDR3 sequence is CASSPGDSNYNSPLHF. In DNA form, the CDR3 reads TGCGCCAGCAGCCCCGGGGACAGTAACTATAATTCACCCCTCCACTTT.

This sequence joins TRBV6-1 and TRBJ1-5, with D unclear. Trimming took off 2 bases at V and 2 bases at J, with 13 bases between the two ends. The CDR3 is 16 residues long. Germline lookup yields CDR1 MNHNS and CDR2 SASEGT. The CDR3 protein is CASSETSSRGNQPQHF. CDR3 bases: TGTGCCAGCAGTGAAACAAGTTCGAGGGGCAATCAGCCCCAGCATTTT.

This chain connects TRBV3-1 (or the pseudogene TRBV3-2) to TRBJ2-7, with D uncertain. Germline CDR1 is LGHDT and CDR2 is YNNKEL (reference sequence). CDR3 size: 13 residues. V lost 0 bases and J lost 7, with 10 bases in between. The CDR3 spells CASSQDYSTEQYF. The DNA of the CDR3 is TGTGCCAGCAGCCAAGACTACAGCACGGAGCAGTACTTC.

The genes are TRBV27 and TRBJ2-1; weak D call: TRBD2 (5 bases). CDR3 size: 15 residues. V dropped 3 bases and J dropped 5 bases, with 14 bases sitting between them. Per germline, CDR1 MNHEY and CDR2 SMNVEV (reference sequence). CDR3 in DNA: TGTGCCAGCAGTTTCTATACTAGGCAGGACAATGAGCAGTTCTTC. It specifies CASSFYTRQDNEQFF.

Written as DNA, the CDR3 is TGTGCCAGCAGCATACCCCGGGACAGGGTCTCTGGAAACACCATATATTTT. It is translated as CASSIPRDRVSGNTIYF. The V call is TRBV5-8, the J call TRBJ1-3; 9 bases fit TRBD1. The ends lost 4 bases at V and 0 bases at J; junction bases unmatched: 8. Germline V gives CDR1 SGHTS, CDR2 YDEGEE. The CDR3 extends over 17 amino acids.

This chain connects TRBV9 to TRBJ1-1; 10 nucleotides align to TRBD1. This CDR3 is 18 amino acids long. From germline, CDR1 is SGDLS and CDR2 YYNGEE. The junction had 11 bases not matched to a gene; V was cut back by 2 bases and J by 1 base. The CDR3: CASSVGTGTGASNTEAFF. The CDR3 nucleotides are TGTGCCAGCAGCGTCGGAACCGGGACAGGGGCATCGAACACTGAAGCTTTCTTT.

The gene calls are TRBV5-6 and TRBJ2-7; D remains ambiguous. The CDR3 covers 12 residues. Germline V gene data show CDR1 as SGHDT and CDR2 as YYEEEE. V lost 4 bases and J lost 6, with 11 bases in between. The CDR3 bases are TGTGCCAGCAGCCCCTCTTTTTCCGAGCAGTACTTC. This sequence encodes CASSPSFSEQYF.

The rearrangement joins TRBV28 to TRBJ1-4; D perhaps matches TRBD1 (6 bases). Germline loops: CDR1 MDHEN, CDR2 SYDVKM. CDR3 size: 13 residues. With 6 bases removed from V and 4 bases from J, the gap between germline ends came to 9 bases. CDR3 residues: CASRDSYNEKLFF. As DNA, the CDR3 is TGTGCCAGCAGGGACAGTTATAATGAAAAACTGTTTTTT.

The gene calls are TRBV18 and TRBJ1-2; D is ambiguous. The V end was cut by 6 bases, the J end by 4 bases, with 18 bases between. The CDR3 length is 15 residues. Germline V gives CDR1 KGHSH, CDR2 LQKENI. In nucleotides, the CDR3 is TGTGCCAGCTCCCGGGAGGTCACAGCCGGCTATGGCTACACCTTC. Translated: CASSREVTAGYGYTF. Full variable domain (remainder filled in from reference TRBV18 and TRBJ1-2): NAGVMQNPRHLVRRRGQEARLRCSPMKGHSHVYWYRQLPEEGLKFMVYLQKENIIDESGMPKERFSAEFPKEGPSILRIQQVVRGDSAAYFCASSREVTAGYGYTFGSGTRLTVV.

This clone was observed a single time. The chain joins TRBV5-1 to TRBJ1-5; D remains unclear. CDR1 SGHRS and CDR2 YFSETQ come from the germline V gene. The CDR3 is 15 amino acids. Trimming took 0 bases from V and 2 from J, leaving 9 bases between them. In DNA, the CDR3 is TGCGCCAGCAGCTTGGTTCCCTCAGGCAATCAGCCCCAGCATTTT. Protein product: CASSLVPSGNQPQHF.

This chain uses TRBV2 with TRBJ1-5; 7 nucleotides line up with TRBD1. There are 15 residues in the CDR3. Trimming at V came to 4 bases and at J to 6 bases, leaving 9 bases not matched to a gene. Germline loops: CDR1 SNHLY, CDR2 FYNNEI. CDR3 DNA sequence: TGTGCCAGCAGTGCCGCGGACAGGCGAGGTCAGCCCCAGCATTTT. Protein: CASSAADRRGQPQHF. The full variable domain, rest sourced from reference TRBV2 and TRBJ1-5, is EPEVTQTPSHQVTQMGQEVILRCVPISNHLYFYWYRQILGQKVEFLVSFYNNEISEKSEIFDDQFSVERPDGSNFTLKIRSTKLEDSAMYFCASSAADRRGQPQHFGDGTRLSIL.